This T cell receptor beta chain was sequenced during a study of cytomegalovirus exposure and HLA in healthy donors. Whole-study results and caveats: Cytomegalovirus association was assigned to approximately 180 TCR beta chains. Sequencing had likely introduced a cluster of highly shared sequence variants as an artifact.

In regard to this clone: What it binds is unknown.

The PCR employed 60 Vbeta primers together with 13 Jbeta primers. Original analysis: There were around 77 million unique TCR beta chains by a later count, and around 10 million of them were shared. Assay used: immunoSEQ multiplex PCR; TCRdb lists only in-frame clones, some missing. V and J calls and clone size are given by that table; D and trimming were obtained from the DNA. Of under 250,000 clones listed, around four fifths are singletons. CDR1 is SGHRS, CDR2 YFSETQ, per germline. There are 12 residues in the CDR3. Trimming removed 0 bases from V and 11 bases from J, with 11 bases in between. The sample comprised PBMCs. This receptor was identified in a male donor in good health and CMV-seronegative. The V call is TRBV5-1, the J call TRBJ2-5; maybe TRBD2 (5 bases). CDR3 bases: TGCGCCAGCAGCTTGGTGTCCGGGGAGCAGTACTTC. It yields the protein CASSLVSGEQYF.